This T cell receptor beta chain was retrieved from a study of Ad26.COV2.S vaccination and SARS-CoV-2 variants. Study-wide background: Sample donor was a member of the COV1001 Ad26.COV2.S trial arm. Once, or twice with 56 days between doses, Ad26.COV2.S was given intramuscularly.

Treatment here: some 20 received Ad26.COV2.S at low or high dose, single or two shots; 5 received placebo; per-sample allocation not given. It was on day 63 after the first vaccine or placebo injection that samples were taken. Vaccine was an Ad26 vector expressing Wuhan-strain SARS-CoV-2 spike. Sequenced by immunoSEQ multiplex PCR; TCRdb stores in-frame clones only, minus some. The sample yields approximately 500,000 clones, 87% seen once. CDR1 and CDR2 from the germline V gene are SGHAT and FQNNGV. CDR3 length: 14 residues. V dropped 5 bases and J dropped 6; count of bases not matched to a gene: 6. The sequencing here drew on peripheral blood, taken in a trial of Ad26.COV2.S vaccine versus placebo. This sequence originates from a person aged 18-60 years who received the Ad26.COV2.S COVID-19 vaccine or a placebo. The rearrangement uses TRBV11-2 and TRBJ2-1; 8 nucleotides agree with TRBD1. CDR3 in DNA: TGTGCCAGCAGCCGAAAGACAGGGGTCAATGAGCAGTTCTTC. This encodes CASSRKTGVNEQFF.